The 20 T cell receptor beta chains reported below all come from one sample, sequenced in a study of OX40 agonist ivuxolimab in advanced cancers. Assay: immunoSEQ multiplex PCR; the TCRdb copy retains only in-frame clones and omits some. Found here are some 23,000 clones, over 70% of them singletons; the top ten hold over 10%. This specimen consisted of CD4+ or CD8+ T cells sorted from blood, obtained in a trial of the OX40 agonist ivuxolimab. The receptors stem from an adult with an advanced solid tumor such as melanoma, head and neck, liver or kidney cancer.

V usage is TRBV19 and J usage is TRBJ1-4, with a possible D match to TRBD1 (5 bases). V shed 3 bases and J shed 8 bases, with 13 bases lying between them. The CDR3 is 14 residues long. Germline assignment: CDR1 LNHDA and CDR2 SQIVND (reference sequence). The CDR3 here is CASSIPRDHEKLFF. As DNA, the CDR3 is TGTGCCAGTAGTATCCCCAGGGATCACGAAAAACTGTTTTTT.

V usage is TRBV5-1 and J usage is TRBJ2-3, with 8 bases identical to TRBD2. The CDR3 covers 16 residues. V dropped 5 bases and J dropped 4; count of bases not matched to a gene: 12. CDR1 is SGHRS and CDR2 is YFSETQ in the germline V gene. The CDR3 sequence: CASSSGLGIVADTQYF. CDR3 in DNA: TGCGCCAGCAGTTCGGGACTAGGAATAGTCGCAGATACGCAGTATTTT. Looking up the rest from reference TRBV5-1 and TRBJ2-3 gives the full variable domain: KAGVTQTPRYLIKTRGQQVTLSCSPISGHRSVSWYQQTPGQGLQFLFEYFSETQRNKGNFPGRFSGRQFSNSRSEMNVSTLELGDSALYLCASSSGLGIVADTQYFGPGTRLTVL.

This rearrangement joins TRBV28 to TRBJ2-1, with TRBD1 identical over 8 bases. The trim removed 9 bases at V and 3 bases at J, leaving 4 bases unmatched. Germline V CDR1 and CDR2: MDHEN, SYDVKM. CDR3 length equals 13 residues. CDR3 sequence (DNA): TGTGCCAGTCGACAGGGGTACTACAATGAGCAGTTCTTC. Amino acids: CASRQGYYNEQFF.

The V and J genes are TRBV5-1 and TRBJ1-2, with a possible D match to TRBD1 (6 bases). This CDR3 is 15 amino acids long. Germline V gene sequence: CDR1 SGHRS, CDR2 YFSETQ. V lost 1 base to trimming and J lost 8 bases, with 18 bases between them. The CDR3, as DNA: TGCGCCAGCAGCTTGCTCCCGGGCAGGGGAGGGGGCTACACCTTC. Protein product: CASSLLPGRGGGYTF.

The chain is built from TRBV5-6 and TRBJ1-1; 7 nucleotides line up with TRBD1. Germline trimming cut 6 bases from V and 4 bases from J; bases unmatched to any gene: 9. The CDR3 has 14 amino acids. CDR1 is SGHDT, CDR2 YYEEEE, per germline. CDR3 in amino acids: CASNFLDRSTEAFF. CDR3 sequence (DNA): TGTGCCAGCAACTTCCTGGACAGGAGCACTGAAGCTTTCTTT.

The chain couples TRBV21-1 to TRBJ2-3. TRBV21-1 is reported as a pseudogene. The CDR3 is 16 residues long. CDR3 protein: CASSRPGTASKDTQYF. In DNA, the CDR3 is TGTGCCAGCAGCAGACCCGGGACGGCCAGTAAAGATACGCAGTATTTT.

This clone turned up a few times. The chain employs TRBV5-4 and TRBJ2-1; no reliable D call. V lost 4 bases, J lost 4 bases, and 15 bases lay in between. Germline V gene data show CDR1 as SGHNT and CDR2 as YYREEE (reference sequence). This CDR3 has 15 amino acids. This CDR3 reads CASSPWVVTYNEQFF. The CDR3 bases are TGTGCCAGCAGCCCCTGGGTAGTTACTTACAATGAGCAGTTCTTC. Complete variable domain (other parts from reference TRBV5-4 and TRBJ2-1): ETGVTQSPTHLIKTRGQQVTLRCSSQSGHNTVSWYQQALGQGPQFIFQYYREEENGRGNFPPRFSGLQFPNYSSELNVNALELDDSALYLCASSPWVVTYNEQFFGPGTRLTVL.

In its sample, this clone was seen a few times. CDR3 sequence: CASSLVGTGYEQYF. Written as DNA, the CDR3 is TGTGCCAGCAGCTTGGTCGGGACAGGGTACGAGCAGTACTTC. The gene calls are TRBV5-6 and TRBJ2-7; 9 bases align to TRBD1. This CDR3 has 14 residues. CDR1 is SGHDT and CDR2 is YYEEEE in the germline V gene. The V gene end was trimmed by 0 bases and the J gene end by 4 bases; junction bases not matched to a gene: 2.

The genes are TRBV13 and TRBJ1-2; a weak D match, TRBD1 (5 bases). The V and J ends lost 0 bases and 3 bases respectively, with 11 bases between them. Germline V gene data show CDR1 as PRHDT and CDR2 as FYEKMQ (reference sequence). This CDR3 has 15 residues. The CDR3 DNA is TGTGCCAGCAGCTTAGGTGCAGGGTCCGACTATGGCTACACCTTC. It codes for CASSLGAGSDYGYTF.

J is TRBJ1-2 and V is TRBV27, with D possibly being TRBD1 (6 bases). V dropped 3 bases and J dropped 5 bases, with 7 bases sitting between them. CDR3 length: 12 residues. CDR1 MNHEY and CDR2 SMNVEV come from the germline V gene (reference sequence). The CDR3, as DNA: TGTGCCAGCAGTTTCAGGGGATATGGCTACACCTTC. Protein product: CASSFRGYGYTF.

This CDR3 is CASSWWSGGADTQYF. The CDR3 nucleotides read TGTGCCAGTAGTTGGTGGAGCGGGGGGGCAGATACGCAGTATTTT. This rearrangement joins TRBV19 to TRBJ2-3, with 10 bases aligning to TRBD2. Germline V gene data show CDR1 as LNHDA and CDR2 as SQIVND (reference sequence). With 5 bases clipped from V and 4 bases from J, the junction kept 6 bases outside the gene matches. This CDR3 has 15 residues.

The V and J genes are TRBV19 and TRBJ1-5; D gene ambiguous. Trimming shortened V by 2 bases and J by 6 bases, and 11 bases separated the two germline ends. The CDR3 runs to 14 residues. Germline V gene sequence: CDR1 LNHDA, CDR2 SQIVND (reference sequence). CDR3 amino acids: CASSIRGEVQPQHF. For the CDR3, the DNA is TGTGCCAGTAGTATACGTGGGGAAGTTCAGCCCCAGCATTTT.

The V call is TRBV6-6, the J call TRBJ1-1; 9 bases are a match to TRBD1. With 4 bases clipped from V and 4 bases from J, the junction kept 1 base outside the gene matches. CDR3 length equals 13 residues. In germline, CDR1 is MNHNY, CDR2 SVGAGI (reference sequence). The CDR3: CASSWDRVTEAFF. CDR3 coding DNA: TGTGCCAGCAGTTGGGACAGGGTCACTGAAGCTTTCTTT.

The chain links TRBV4-2 to TRBJ2-5; possibly TRBD1 or TRBD2 for D (5 bases each). Trimming removed 3 bases from V and 4 bases from J, with 18 bases in between. The CDR3 contains 16 residues. Germline loops: CDR1 LGHNA, CDR2 YNFKEQ. The CDR3 region is CASSQSEYRGGETQYF. The CDR3 DNA reads as TGTGCCAGCAGCCAGTCGGAGTACCGTGGGGGAGAGACCCAGTACTTC.

The gene calls are TRBV23-1 and TRBJ1-1; D possibly corresponds to TRBD1 (6 bases). TRBV23-1 carries the ORF label, with uncertain function. With 4 bases removed from V and 1 base from J, the gap between germline ends came to 10 bases. The CDR3 runs 14 residues. CDR3 in DNA: TGCGCCAGCAGTCGGACGACAGGGAACACTGAAGCTTTCTTT. It codes for CASSRTTGNTEAFF.

The gene calls are TRBV10-3 and TRBJ2-1; 11 bases map to TRBD2. Germline V gives CDR1 ENHRY, CDR2 SYGVKD. The CDR3 totals 17 residues. J gave up 4 bases and V 5 bases, and 10 bases lay outside the gene matches. The CDR3 here is CAISYSGTSGIYNEQFF. The CDR3 region has the DNA TGTGCCATCAGTTACTCCGGGACTAGCGGCATTTACAATGAGCAGTTCTTC.

This chain links TRBV11-2 with TRBJ2-5; TRBD1 matches at 7 bases. The closer fit of TRBJ2-7 to the DNA end suggests the J call may be wrong. Looked up from germline, CDR1 is SGHAT and CDR2 is FQNNGV. The CDR3 consists of 13 residues. CDR3 sequence: CASSSGQSYEQYF. The DNA for the CDR3 is TGTGCCAGCAGCTCGGGACAGTCCTACGAGCAGTACTTC.

J is TRBJ2-7 and V is TRBV6-5, with D possibly TRBD1 on 5 matching bases. This CDR3 comprises 15 residues. V gave up 0 bases and J gave up 4 bases, with 13 bases separating them. The V gene's germline CDR1 is MNHEY and CDR2 SVGAGI. The CDR3 is CASSYSQSGLYEQYF. CDR3 coding DNA: TGTGCCAGCAGTTACTCGCAATCAGGGCTTTACGAGCAGTACTTC.

J is TRBJ1-5 and V is TRBV19; 7 nucleotides align to TRBD1. The V segment lost 6 bases and the J segment 0 bases; nucleotides outside the gene matches: 17. The CDR3 has 19 residues. Germline V gene sequence: CDR1 LNHDA, CDR2 SQIVND (reference sequence). As DNA, the CDR3 is TGTGCCAGTAGCCGTCGAGGGACAGCGAGCGGCGGTAGCAATCAGCCCCAGCATTTT. Its protein product is CASSRRGTASGGSNQPQHF.

This clone was counted between two and nine times. The V gene is TRBV4-1, the J gene TRBJ2-2; D not certain. The CDR3 runs 18 residues. V dropped 3 bases and J dropped 3 bases, with 20 bases sitting between them. In germline, CDR1 is MGHRA, CDR2 YSYEKL. For the CDR3, the DNA is TGCGCCAGCAGCCATAATAAAGGCGGAGACGTTTACACCGGGGAGCTGTTTTTT. Protein: CASSHNKGGDVYTGELFF.